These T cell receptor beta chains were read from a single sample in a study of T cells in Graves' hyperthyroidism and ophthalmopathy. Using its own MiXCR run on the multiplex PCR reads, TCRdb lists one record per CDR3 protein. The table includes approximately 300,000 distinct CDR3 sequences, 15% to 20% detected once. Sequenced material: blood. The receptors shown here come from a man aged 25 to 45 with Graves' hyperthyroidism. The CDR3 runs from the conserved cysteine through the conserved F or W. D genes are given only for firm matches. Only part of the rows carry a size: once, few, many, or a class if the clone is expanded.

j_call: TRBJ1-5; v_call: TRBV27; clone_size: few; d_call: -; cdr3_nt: TGTGCCAGCAGCCACCGGGGGGGAGGTCAGCCCCAGCATTTT; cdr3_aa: CASSHRGGGQPQHF
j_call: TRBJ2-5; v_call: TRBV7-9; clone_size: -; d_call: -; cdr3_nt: TGTGCCAGCGCTTGGACTCAACAAGAGACCCAGTACTTC; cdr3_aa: CASAWTQQETQYF
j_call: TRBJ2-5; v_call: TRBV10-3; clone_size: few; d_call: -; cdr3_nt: TGTGCCATCAGTGATACGGGGGCCCAGTACTTC; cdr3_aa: CAISDTGAQYF
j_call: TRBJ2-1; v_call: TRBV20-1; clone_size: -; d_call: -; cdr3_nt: TGCAGTGCTAGAGACCACAGGGCTTCGGGCTCCTACAATGAGCGGTTCTTC; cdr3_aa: CSARDHRASGSYNERFF
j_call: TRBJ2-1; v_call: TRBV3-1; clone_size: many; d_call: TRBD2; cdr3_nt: TGTGCCAGCAGCCAAGATACTAGCGGGAGTTGGTATGAGCAGTTCTTC; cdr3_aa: CASSQDTSGSWYEQFF
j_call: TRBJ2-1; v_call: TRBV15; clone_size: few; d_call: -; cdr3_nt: TGTGCCACCAGCAGAGGGGGAGGTGAGCAGTTCTTC; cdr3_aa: CATSRGGGEQFF
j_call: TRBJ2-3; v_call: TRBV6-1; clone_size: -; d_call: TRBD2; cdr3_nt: TGTGCCAGCAGTATAGCGGGATTTGGCTTGTATTTT; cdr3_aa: CASSIAGFGLYF
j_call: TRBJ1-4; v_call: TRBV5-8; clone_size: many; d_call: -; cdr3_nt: TGTGCCAGCAGCTCAGGGGTAGCGGGGGAAAAACTGTTTTTT; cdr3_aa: CASSSGVAGEKLFF
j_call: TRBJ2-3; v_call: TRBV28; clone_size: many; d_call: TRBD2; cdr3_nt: TGTGCCAGCAGTTCGGGACTAGCGGGAGTCGTGACAGATACGCAGTATTTT; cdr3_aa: CASSSGLAGVVTDTQYF
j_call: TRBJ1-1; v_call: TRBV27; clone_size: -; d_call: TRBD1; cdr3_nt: TGTGCCAGCAGCATTGACAGGGCCGGGAACACTGAAGCTTTCTTT; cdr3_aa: CASSIDRAGNTEAFF
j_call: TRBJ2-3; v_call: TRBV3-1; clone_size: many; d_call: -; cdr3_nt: TGTGCCAGCAGCCAAGGGAGTTCGGTAAATACGCAGTATTTT; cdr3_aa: CASSQGSSVNTQYF
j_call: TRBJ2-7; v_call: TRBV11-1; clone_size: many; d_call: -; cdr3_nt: TGTGCCAGCAGCTCCCGAGGAGAAACCTACGAGCAGTACTTC; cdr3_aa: CASSSRGETYEQYF
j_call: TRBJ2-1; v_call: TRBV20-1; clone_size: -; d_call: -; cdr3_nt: TGCAGTGCAAGCCGTAAGCCTGGGAGCTCCTACAATGAGCAGTTCTTC; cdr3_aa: CSASRKPGSSYNEQFF
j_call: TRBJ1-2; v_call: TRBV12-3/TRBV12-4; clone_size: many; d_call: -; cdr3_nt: TGTGCCAGCAGTCCTCCCTTGAATCAGGGGTTGAACTATGGCTACACCTTC; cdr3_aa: CASSPPLNQGLNYGYTF
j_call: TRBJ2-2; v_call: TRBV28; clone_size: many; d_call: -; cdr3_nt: TGTGCCAGCACCCCAAGAGGGGTCGGGGAGCTGTTTTTT; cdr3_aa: CASTPRGVGELFF
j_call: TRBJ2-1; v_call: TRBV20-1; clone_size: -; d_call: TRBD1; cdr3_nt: TGCAGTGCTGGAGCCAGGACAGGGGGGAATGAGCAGTTCTTC; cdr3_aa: CSAGARTGGNEQFF
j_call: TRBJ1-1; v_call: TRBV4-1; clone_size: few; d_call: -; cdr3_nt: TGCGCCAGCAGCCAAGAAGTCGGCGCCCGTCCTGAAGCTTTCTTT; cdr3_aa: CASSQEVGARPEAFF
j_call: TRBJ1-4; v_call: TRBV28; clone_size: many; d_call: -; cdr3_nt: TGTGCCAGCAGTTTAGGACAGAAAGTTAATGAAAAACTGTTTTTT; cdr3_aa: CASSLGQKVNEKLFF
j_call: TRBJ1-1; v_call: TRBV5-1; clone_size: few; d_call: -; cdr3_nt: TGCGCCAGCAGCTTCGGGGGGCTGGACACTGAAGCTTTCTTT; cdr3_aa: CASSFGGLDTEAFF
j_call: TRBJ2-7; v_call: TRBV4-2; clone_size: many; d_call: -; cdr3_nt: TGTGCCAGCAGCCAAGAGAACCGAGCGTTCTACGAGCAGTACTTC; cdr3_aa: CASSQENRAFYEQYF
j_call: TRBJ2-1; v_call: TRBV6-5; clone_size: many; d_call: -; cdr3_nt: TGTGCCAGCAGTTACTCGACGTCAAACAATGAGCAGTTCTTC; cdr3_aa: CASSYSTSNNEQFF
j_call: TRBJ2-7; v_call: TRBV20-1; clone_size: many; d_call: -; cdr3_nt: TGCAGTGCTACAACAGATGGATACGAGCAGTACTTC; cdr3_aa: CSATTDGYEQYF
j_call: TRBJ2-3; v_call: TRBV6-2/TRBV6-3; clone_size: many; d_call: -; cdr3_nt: TGTGCCAGCAGTTACTCGAGACTATGGGGAGATACGCAGTATTTT; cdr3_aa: CASSYSRLWGDTQYF
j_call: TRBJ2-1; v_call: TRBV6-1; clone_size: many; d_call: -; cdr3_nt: TGTGCCAGCAGTCCCTGGGGGAGGACCCTATACAATGAGCAGTTCTTC; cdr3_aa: CASSPWGRTLYNEQFF
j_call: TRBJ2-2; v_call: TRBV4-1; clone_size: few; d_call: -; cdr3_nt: TGCGCCAGCAGCCATGAAGGAAAGGGGATTTACACCGGGGAGCTGTTTTTT; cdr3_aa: CASSHEGKGIYTGELFF
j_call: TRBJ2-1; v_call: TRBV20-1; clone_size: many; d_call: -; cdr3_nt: TGCAGTGCTATCGGTGACACGGGGTCCTACAATGAGCAGTTCTTC; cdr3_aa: CSAIGDTGSYNEQFF
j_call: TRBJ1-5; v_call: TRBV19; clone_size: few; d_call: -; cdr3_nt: TGTGCCAGTAGTATAGGAGGGGCGAGTCAGCCCCAGCATTTT; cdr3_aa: CASSIGGASQPQHF
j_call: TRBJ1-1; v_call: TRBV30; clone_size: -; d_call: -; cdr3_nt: TGTGCCTGGAGCGAAGGGAGGGGGAACACTGAAGCTTTCTTT; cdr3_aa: CAWSEGRGNTEAFF
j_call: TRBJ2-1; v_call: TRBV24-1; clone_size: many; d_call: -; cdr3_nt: TGTGCCACCAGTGAGATAGGAATGGTGGGCAATGAGCAGTTCTTC; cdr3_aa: CATSEIGMVGNEQFF
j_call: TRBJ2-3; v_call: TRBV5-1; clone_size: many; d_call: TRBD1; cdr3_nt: TGCGCCAGCTGCCGGGACAGCTTATCTTTGGATACGCAGTATTTT; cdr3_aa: CASCRDSLSLDTQYF
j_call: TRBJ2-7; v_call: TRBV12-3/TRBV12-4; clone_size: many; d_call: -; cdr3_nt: TGTGCCAGCAGCCCCGATTCCGACTACGAGCAGTACTTC; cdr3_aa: CASSPDSDYEQYF
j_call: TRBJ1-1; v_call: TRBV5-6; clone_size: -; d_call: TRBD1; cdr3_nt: TGTGCCAGCAGAACAGGGGGCTCGGGCACTGAAGCTTTCTTT; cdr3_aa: CASRTGGSGTEAFF
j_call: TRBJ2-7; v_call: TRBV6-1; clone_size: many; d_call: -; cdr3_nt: TGTGCCAGCAGTGTCGGGATACGGTTCTACGAGCAGTACTTC; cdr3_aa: CASSVGIRFYEQYF
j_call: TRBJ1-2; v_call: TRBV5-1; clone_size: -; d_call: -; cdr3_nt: TGCGCCAGCAGCTTGGACTTGGCGCACTATGGCTACACCTTC; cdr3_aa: CASSLDLAHYGYTF
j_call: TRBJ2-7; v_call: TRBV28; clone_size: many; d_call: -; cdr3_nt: TGTGCCAGCAGTTTTCGTATGAGGCGCTGGGGCGAGCAGTACTTC; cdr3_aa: CASSFRMRRWGEQYF
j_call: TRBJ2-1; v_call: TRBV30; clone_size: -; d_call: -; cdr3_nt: TGTGCCTGGAGTGTTGGTGCGGGCAATGAGCAGTTCTTC; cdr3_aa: CAWSVGAGNEQFF
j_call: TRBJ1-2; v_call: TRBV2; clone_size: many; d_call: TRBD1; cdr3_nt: TGTGCCAGCAGTGACCGACAGGGTTTCGGTGGCTACACCTTC; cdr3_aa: CASSDRQGFGGYTF
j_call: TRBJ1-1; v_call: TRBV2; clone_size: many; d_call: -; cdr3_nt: TGTGCCAGCACATTGGAACGGTTTGGAGGAGCTTTCTTT; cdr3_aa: CASTLERFGGAFF
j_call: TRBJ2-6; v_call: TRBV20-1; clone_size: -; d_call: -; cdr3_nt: TGCAGTGCTAGATTCCAAGGGTCTGGGGCCAACGTCCTGACTTTC; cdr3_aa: CSARFQGSGANVLTF
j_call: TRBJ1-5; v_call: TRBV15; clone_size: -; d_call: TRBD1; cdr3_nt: TGTGCCACCAGCAGAGATCTCGGGACAGGGCTCAATCAGCCCCAGCATTTT; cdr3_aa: CATSRDLGTGLNQPQHF
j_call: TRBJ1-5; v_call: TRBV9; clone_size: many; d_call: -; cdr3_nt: TGTGCCAGCAGCGTAGAGGGCTATCAGCCCCAGCATTTT; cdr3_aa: CASSVEGYQPQHF
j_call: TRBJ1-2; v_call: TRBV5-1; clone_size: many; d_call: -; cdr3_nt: TGCGCCAGCAGCCTCAACCCAATCGGGAGCTATGGCTACACCTTC; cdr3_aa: CASSLNPIGSYGYTF
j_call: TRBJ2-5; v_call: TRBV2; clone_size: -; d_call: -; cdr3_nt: TGTGCCAGCAGTGAATATCTAGCTCAAGAGACCCAGTACTTC; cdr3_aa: CASSEYLAQETQYF
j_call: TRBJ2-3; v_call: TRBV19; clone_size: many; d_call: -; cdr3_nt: TGTGCCAGTAGTACCGGGCCTGAAGCAGATACGCAGTATTTT; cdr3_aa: CASSTGPEADTQYF
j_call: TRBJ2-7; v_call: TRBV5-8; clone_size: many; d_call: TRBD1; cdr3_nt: TGTGCCAGCGGAACCGGGACAGGCCCCTACGAGCAGTACTTC; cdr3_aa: CASGTGTGPYEQYF
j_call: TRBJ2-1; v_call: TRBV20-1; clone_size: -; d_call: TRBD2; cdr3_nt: TGCAGTGCTAGTGTGCGGGGGGGCGGGGGAAATGAGCAGTTCTTC; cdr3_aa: CSASVRGGGGNEQFF
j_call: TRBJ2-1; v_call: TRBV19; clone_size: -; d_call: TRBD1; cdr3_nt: TGTGCCAGTACCCGGAGGGACAGGGGGCGGAATGAGCAGTTCTTC; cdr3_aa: CASTRRDRGRNEQFF
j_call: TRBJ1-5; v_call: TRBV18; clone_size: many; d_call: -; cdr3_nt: TGTGCCAGCTCACCTACGTATAGCAATCAGCCCCAGCATTTT; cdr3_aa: CASSPTYSNQPQHF
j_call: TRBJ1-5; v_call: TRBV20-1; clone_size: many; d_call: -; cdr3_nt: TGCAGTGCCGGACAGAATAGCAATCAGCCCCAGCATTTT; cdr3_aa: CSAGQNSNQPQHF
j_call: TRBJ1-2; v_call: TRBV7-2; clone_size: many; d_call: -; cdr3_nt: TGTGCCAGCAGCCCCCGACAGATCTTTAACTATGGCTACACCTTC; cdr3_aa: CASSPRQIFNYGYTF
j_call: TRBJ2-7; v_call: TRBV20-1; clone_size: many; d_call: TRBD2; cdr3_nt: TGCAGTGCTAGTCGGACTAGCTGGGAGCAGTACTTC; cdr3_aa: CSASRTSWEQYF
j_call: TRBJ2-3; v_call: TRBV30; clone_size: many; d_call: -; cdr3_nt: TGTGCCTGGGGCGGTATAGGATCCCACACAGATACGCAGTATTTT; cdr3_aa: CAWGGIGSHTDTQYF